The next 30 T cell receptor beta chains were all read from a single sample in a study of control samples from healthy donors and cancer patients. The repertoire was sequenced with immunoSEQ multiplex PCR; TCRdb's copy has only in-frame clones and lacks some. The sample consists of some 120,000 clones, around 87% of them appearing once. Source material: blood. Receptor source: a man aged 55 to 70 in good health.

This clone has only a few counts. The chain combines TRBV5-1 with TRBJ2-7; possibly TRBD1 or TRBD2 for D (6 bases each). The CDR3 is 15 residues long. The germline V and J ends were trimmed by 4 bases and 0 bases, with 14 bases remaining between them. Germline-derived CDR1 and CDR2 are SGHRS and YFSETQ. The chain's CDR3 is CASSRGTPSSYEQYF. DNA for the CDR3: TGCGCCAGCAGCCGCGGGACACCGAGCTCCTACGAGCAGTACTTC.

A few counts support this clone. The chain has TRBV18 and TRBJ1-2; weak D call: TRBD1 (6 bases). The V gene lost 1 base and the J gene lost 5 bases, with 11 bases spanning the gap. Germline V gives CDR1 KGHSH, CDR2 LQKENI. This CDR3 has 14 residues. The CDR3 is CASSPQTQGYGYTF. Written as DNA, the CDR3 is TGTGCCAGCTCACCACAAACGCAGGGGTATGGCTACACCTTC. The full variable domain, in which reference TRBV18 and TRBJ1-2 provide the parts outside the CDR3, is NAGVMQNPRHLVRRRGQEARLRCSPMKGHSHVYWYRQLPEEGLKFMVYLQKENIIDESGMPKERFSAEFPKEGPSILRIQQVVRGDSAAYFCASSPQTQGYGYTFGSGTRLTVV.

In regard to this clone: Other nucleotide sequences from this sample produce the same CDR3. The chain couples TRBV18 to TRBJ2-2; possibly TRBD1 for D (6 bases). The CDR3 is 16 residues long. CDR1 KGHSH and CDR2 LQKENI come from the germline V gene. V lost 2 bases and J lost 3, with 13 bases in between. The CDR3 DNA reads as TGTGCCAGCTCACCAAGGCCCAGGGGTGACACCGGGGAGCTGTTTTTT. It specifies CASSPRPRGDTGELFF.

The chain recombines TRBV19 with TRBJ1-2; D is unresolved. V dropped 6 bases and J dropped 8 bases, with 25 bases sitting between them. CDR3 length: 16 residues. CDR1 is LNHDA and CDR2 is SQIVND in the germline V gene (reference sequence). CDR3 loop: CASRMTGSGVTAGYTF. The CDR3, as DNA: TGTGCCAGTAGAATGACGGGCTCGGGCGTAACGGCCGGCTACACCTTC.

This clone was counted only a few times. The rearrangement links TRBV6-5 to TRBJ2-7; TRBD1 agrees at 7 bases. V gave up 0 bases and J gave up 2 bases; unmatched junction bases: 4. This CDR3 has 15 amino acids. Germline-derived CDR1 and CDR2 are MNHEY and SVGAGI. CDR3 loop: CASSYSWDRPYEQYF. DNA of the CDR3: TGTGCCAGCAGTTACTCTTGGGACAGACCCTACGAGCAGTACTTC.

This chain connects TRBV19 to TRBJ1-3; D remains ambiguous. V lost 3 bases and J lost 0, with 6 bases in between. The germline CDR1 and CDR2 sequences are LNHDA and SQIVND (reference sequence). The CDR3 contains 14 residues. The CDR3 sequence: CASSMGVSGNTIYF. In DNA form, the CDR3 reads TGTGCCAGTAGTATGGGAGTCTCTGGAAACACCATATATTTT.

The CDR3 DNA follows: TGTGCCAGCAGCAAAGCGCTCCAAGGGCGGTGGGGCTACACCTTC. Protein sequence: CASSKALQGRWGYTF. The gene calls are TRBV21-1 and TRBJ1-2. TRBV21-1 is deemed a pseudogene. The CDR3 extends over 15 amino acids.

Here the CDR3 reads CASSDRYNQPQHF. CDR3 sequence (DNA): TGTGCCAGCAGCGACAGGTACAATCAGCCCCAGCATTTT. This chain uses TRBV7-2 with TRBJ1-5, with a tentative D call TRBD1 (6 bases). CDR3 length: 13 residues. Germline CDR1 SGHTA, CDR2 FQGNSA. V lost 5 bases and J lost 3, with 8 bases in between.

This sequence joins TRBV10-2 and TRBJ2-5; TRBD1 aligns across 7 bases. Germline CDR1 reads WSHSY; CDR2 reads SAAADI. Trimming cost V 7 bases and J 5 bases; bases outside gene matches: 7. CDR3 size: 13 residues. DNA for the CDR3: TGCGCCAGCAACACAGGGGTTGGGGAGACCCAGTACTTC. Protein sequence: CASNTGVGETQYF.

The chain links TRBV5-1 to TRBJ1-2; 9 bases are a match to TRBD1. The CDR3 sequence is 15 residues long. V shed 5 bases and J 8 bases; nucleotides not matched to a gene: 13. In germline, CDR1 is SGHRS, CDR2 YFSETQ. CDR3 in DNA: TGCGCCAGCAGAATTCGTTCCGGGACAGGGTACGGCTACACCTTC. Its translation is CASRIRSGTGYGYTF.

The chain combines TRBV5-1 with TRBJ1-1; 9 bases align to TRBD1. CDR1 is SGHRS and CDR2 is YFSETQ in the germline V gene. V trimming: 4 bases; J trimming: 6 bases; junction bases outside the gene matches: 10. The CDR3 is 15 residues long. CDR3 nucleotide sequence: TGCGCCAGCAGCGTGTTGGGACAGGGACTCGCTGAAGCTTTCTTT. It translates to CASSVLGQGLAEAFF.

This rearrangement joins TRBV6-2 or TRBV6-3 to TRBJ1-5, with unresolved D. In germline, CDR1 is MNHEY, CDR2 SVGEGT. The CDR3 contains 14 residues. V lost 6 bases and J lost 2, with 11 bases in between. DNA of the CDR3: TGTGCCAGCAGCCAGATTTATGGCAATCAGCCCCAGCATTTT. It translates to CASSQIYGNQPQHF.

The chain combines TRBV10-1 with TRBJ1-2, with 8 bases fitting TRBD1. CDR1 is WNHNN and CDR2 is SYGVQD in the germline V gene (reference sequence). Trimming cost V 4 bases and J 7 bases; bases outside gene matches: 5. The CDR3 consists of 13 residues. CDR3 sequence reads: CASSGTGKSGYTF. DNA for the CDR3: TGCGCCAGCAGTGGGACAGGGAAGAGTGGCTACACCTTC.

This clone was seen a few times. The CDR3, as DNA: TGTGCCAGCTCACCCACTACAGGGAGTATTCAGCCCCAGCATTTT. Its protein is CASSPTTGSIQPQHF. This chain uses TRBV18 with TRBJ1-5; possible D gene TRBD1, 6 bases. CDR1 KGHSH and CDR2 LQKENI come from the germline V gene. The CDR3 spans 15 residues. The V end was cut by 3 bases, the J end by 6 bases, with 15 bases between.

CDR3 loop: CASSEDIGNEKLFF. In DNA form, the CDR3 reads TGTGCCAGCAGCGAAGACATAGGAAATGAAAAACTGTTTTTT. The chain carries TRBV5-4 and TRBJ1-4; no clear D gene. The length of the CDR3 is 14 residues. V was clipped by 4 bases and J by 5 bases, with 12 bases between them. In germline, CDR1 is SGHNT, CDR2 YYREEE (reference sequence).

The rearrangement links TRBV5-4 to TRBJ2-7; 7 bases map to TRBD1. The CDR3 contains 12 residues. The V gene's germline CDR1 is SGHNT and CDR2 YYREEE (reference sequence). Germline trimming cut 0 bases from V and 9 bases from J; bases unmatched to any gene: 3. CDR3 nucleotides: TGTGCCAGCAGCTTGGAGGGGGCCGGGCAGTACTTC. This sequence encodes CASSLEGAGQYF. Complete variable domain (other parts from reference TRBV5-4 and TRBJ2-7): ETGVTQSPTHLIKTRGQQVTLRCSSQSGHNTVSWYQQALGQGPQFIFQYYREEENGRGNFPPRFSGLQFPNYSSELNVNALELDDSALYLCASSLEGAGQYFGPGTRLTVT.

A word on this clone: The junction departs from the called germline gene at one end, perhaps through a read error. This chain joins TRBV6-5 and TRBJ1-1, with TRBD1 as a possible D gene (5 bases). Germline V gives CDR1 MNHEY, CDR2 SVGAGI. This CDR3 region has 13 residues. CDR3 sequence reads: CASIAQENSEAFF. The CDR3 coding sequence is TGTGCCAGCATCGCACAGGAGAACAGTGAAGCTTTCTTT.

The chain combines TRBV3-1 (or the pseudogene TRBV3-2) with TRBJ1-6; a weak D match, TRBD1 (6 bases). CDR1 and CDR2 from the germline V gene are LGHDT and YNNKEL (reference sequence). The length of the CDR3 is 16 residues. V was clipped by 1 base and J by 1 base, with 8 bases between them. The CDR3 nucleotides are TGTGCCAGCAGCCAAGGTCAGGGGTCCTATAATTCACCCCTCCACTTT. Translation gives CASSQGQGSYNSPLHF.

The genes are TRBV21-1 and TRBJ1-1. TRBV21-1 is described as a pseudogene. The CDR3 runs to 16 residues. CDR3: CASSPGRGTVNTEAFF. The CDR3 nucleotides are TGTGCCAGCAGCCCCGGAAGAGGTACGGTGAACACTGAAGCTTTCTTT.

The CDR3 protein is CASRAGSSYNSPLHF. The CDR3 DNA is TGTGCCAGCCGGGCGGGGAGCTCCTATAATTCACCCCTCCACTTT. The V call is TRBV25-1, the J call TRBJ1-6; no clear D gene. The CDR3 spans 15 residues. The germline CDR1 and CDR2 sequences are MGHDK and SYGVNS. V lost 8 bases and J 0 bases, leaving 11 bases between the germline ends.

This chain uses TRBV5-5 with TRBJ1-6; TRBD1 agrees at 7 bases. This CDR3 has 15 residues. Germline V gene data show CDR1 as SGHKS and CDR2 as YYEKEE (reference sequence). Trimming at V came to 0 bases and at J to 8 bases, leaving 5 bases not matched to a gene. CDR3 nucleotide sequence: TGTGCCAGCAGCTTGGACAGGGGAAGGCATTCACCCCTCCACTTT. Protein sequence: CASSLDRGRHSPLHF.

This sequence joins TRBV28 and TRBJ2-5; 9 bases are a match to TRBD1. With 6 bases clipped from V and 5 bases from J, the junction kept 10 bases outside the gene matches. Germline loops: CDR1 MDHEN, CDR2 SYDVKM. The CDR3 has 15 amino acids. The CDR3 coding sequence is TGTGCCAGCAGCTCCCAGACAGGGGGTGGCGAGACCCAGTACTTC. This sequence encodes CASSSQTGGGETQYF.

J is TRBJ2-2 and V is TRBV25-1; perhaps TRBD1 as D (6 bases). The germline V gene has CDR1 MGHDK and CDR2 SYGVNS. The CDR3 spans 12 residues. CDR3 in amino acids: CTRRTATGELFF. The CDR3 bases are TGTACACGCAGGACAGCCACCGGGGAGCTGTTTTTT.

The chain joins TRBV18 to TRBJ2-7; D ambiguous. Germline-derived CDR1 and CDR2 are KGHSH and LQKENI. The CDR3 is 14 residues long. V lost 6 bases and J 0 bases, leaving 12 bases between the germline ends. The chain's CDR3 is CASSASISSYEQYF. CDR3 DNA sequence: TGTGCCAGCTCCGCGTCTATTAGCTCCTACGAGCAGTACTTC. Full variable domain (rest looked up from reference TRBV18 and TRBJ2-7): NAGVMQNPRHLVRRRGQEARLRCSPMKGHSHVYWYRQLPEEGLKFMVYLQKENIIDESGMPKERFSAEFPKEGPSILRIQQVVRGDSAAYFCASSASISSYEQYFGPGTRLTVT.

The table lists this clone with a count of one. The rearrangement links TRBV11-2 to TRBJ1-6; D remains ambiguous. Between the trimmed V and J ends, which lost 3 bases and 10 bases, there was a span of 10 bases. This CDR3 is built from 13 residues. Germline V lookup: CDR1 SGHAT, CDR2 FQNNGV. CDR3 sequence (DNA): TGTGCCAGCAGCTTGTCTGACGTCTCACCCCTCCACTTT. It is translated as CASSLSDVSPLHF.

The CDR3 DNA follows: TGTGCCAGCAGCCCCGGCGGGGGGGGAGGGAATGAGCAGTTCTTC. It is translated as CASSPGGGGGNEQFF. V and J are TRBV9 and TRBJ2-1, with 9 bases aligning to TRBD2. The length of the CDR3 is 15 residues. Trimming at V came to 4 bases and at J to 7 bases, leaving 9 bases not matched to a gene. Germline values: CDR1 SGDLS, CDR2 YYNGEE.

This clone was found a few times. CDR3 residues: CASSLRGYLEAFF. CDR3 sequence (DNA): TGTGCCAGCAGCCTTCGGGGTTATCTTGAAGCTTTCTTT. This chain joins TRBV3-1 (or the pseudogene TRBV3-2) and TRBJ1-1; the D is unclear. The germline gives CDR1 LGHDT, CDR2 YNNKEL (reference sequence). This CDR3 region has 13 residues. Trimming removed 4 bases from V and 7 bases from J, with 13 bases in between.

The chain couples TRBV7-8 to TRBJ2-1, with 10 bases aligning to TRBD2. V lost 3 bases to trimming and J lost 7 bases; unmatched junction nucleotides: 6. The germline V gene encodes CDR1 SGHVS and CDR2 FQNEAQ. This CDR3 region has 15 residues. The CDR3 DNA is TGTGCCAGCAGCTTCAGCGGGGGGGCAGGGAATGAGCAGTTCTTC. Translating gives CASSFSGGAGNEQFF. Full variable domain (remainder filled in from reference TRBV7-8 and TRBJ2-1): GAGVSQSPRYKVAKRGQDVALRCDPISGHVSLFWYQQALGQGPEFLTYFQNEAQLDKSGLPSDRFFAERPEGSVSTLKIQRTQQEDSAVYLCASSFSGGAGNEQFFGPGTRLTVL.

The chain is built from TRBV11-2 and TRBJ1-4; TRBD1 matches at 7 bases. The CDR3 is made up of 15 amino acids. V trimming: 1 base; J trimming: 5 bases; junction bases outside the gene matches: 4. Germline CDR1 reads SGHAT; CDR2 reads FQNNGV. For the CDR3, the DNA is TGTGCCAGCAGCTTAGGAGGGACAGTCAATGAAAAACTGTTTTTT. Translating gives CASSLGGTVNEKLFF.

The chain recombines TRBV21-1 with TRBJ2-5; TRBD2, as called in the table, went unchecked against the DNA. TRBV21-1 is a pseudogene locus. The CDR3 covers 14 residues. CDR3 DNA sequence: TGTGCCAGCAGCGACCCGGCTAGCGGGGAGACCCAGTACTTC. It encodes CASSDPASGETQYF.